These 10 T cell receptor beta chains originate from one sample sequenced in a study of shared clonotypes between healthy human individuals. Clones were read by immunoSEQ multiplex PCR, and TCRdb kept only the in-frame ones, dropping some. Among about 2.4 million clones listed, roughly 92% were seen once. Input material: naive CD4+ T cells sorted from blood. Subset in this sample: CD45RA+ positively selected. These receptor sequences come from a man aged 18 to 30 in good health.

In regard to this clone: The sample contains more than one DNA sequence encoding this CDR3. The genes are TRBV4-1 and TRBJ1-2; TRBD1 is a possible D gene (5 bases). Trimming took 3 bases from V and 1 from J, leaving 9 bases between them. This CDR3 is built from 14 residues. CDR1 is MGHRA and CDR2 is YSYEKL in the germline V gene. The DNA for the CDR3 is TGCGCCAGCAGCCAGGGGGACGGTAACTATGGCTACACCTTC. This codes for CASSQGDGNYGYTF.

The V gene is TRBV5-1, the J gene TRBJ2-5, with TRBD2 matching 10 bases. The CDR3 has 16 amino acids. V shed 1 base, J shed 0 bases, and the junction held 3 bases outside the gene matches. CDR1 and CDR2 (germline): SGHRS, YFSETQ. CDR3 DNA: TGCGCCAGCAGCTTGTATAGCGGGGGGTACCAAGAGACCCAGTACTTC. Translation: CASSLYSGGYQETQYF.

The J gene is TRBJ2-7, the V gene TRBV28, with TRBD1 identical over 10 bases. Germline V gene sequence: CDR1 MDHEN, CDR2 SYDVKM. The CDR3 is 17 residues long. V shed 6 bases, J shed 2 bases, and the junction held 13 bases outside the gene matches. Written as DNA, the CDR3 is TGTGCCAGCAGCCCCTATCGACAGGGGGCCGTCACCTACGAGCAGTACTTC. Encoded protein: CASSPYRQGAVTYEQYF.

The chain couples TRBV6-9 to TRBJ1-2, with D possibly being TRBD1 (6 bases). Germline CDR1 MNHGY, CDR2 SVAAGI. V lost 11 bases and J 7 bases, leaving 23 bases between the germline ends. The CDR3 is 14 residues long. The DNA for the CDR3 is TGTGCCGCCAGCCGCCGGGACACAATTAGTGGCTACACCTTC. This codes for CAASRRDTISGYTF.

The J gene is TRBJ2-7, the V gene TRBV6-1; TRBD2 aligns across 9 bases. The germline gives CDR1 MNHNS, CDR2 SASEGT. The V segment lost 6 bases and the J segment 1 base; nucleotides outside the gene matches: 7. This CDR3 region has 15 residues. In DNA form, the CDR3 reads TGTGCCAGCAGGCCCTCCCTAGCGGGGTCCTACGAGCAGTACTTC. Translated: CASRPSLAGSYEQYF.

CDR3 DNA: TGTGCCAGCAGCCTATACCTCCCGGCTTTCTCATACGAGCAGTACTTC. It translates to CASSLYLPAFSYEQYF. The chain links TRBV7-2 to TRBJ2-7; D not resolved. V shed 5 bases and J shed 4 bases, with 21 bases lying between them. Germline V lookup: CDR1 SGHTA, CDR2 FQGNSA. The CDR3 extends over 16 amino acids.

This chain joins TRBV4-1 and TRBJ1-2, with D possibly matching TRBD1 (6 bases). V lost 4 bases and J lost 0, with 9 bases in between. The CDR3 runs to 14 residues. Germline loops: CDR1 MGHRA, CDR2 YSYEKL. CDR3 region: CASSPTGSNYGYTF. CDR3 sequence (DNA): TGCGCCAGCAGCCCTACAGGGTCTAACTATGGCTACACCTTC.

This chain connects TRBV18 to TRBJ2-3; TRBD2 is a possible D gene (5 bases). This CDR3 contains 15 residues. Looked up from germline, CDR1 is KGHSH and CDR2 is LQKENI. Trimming stripped 2 bases from V and 3 bases from J, with 12 bases between. CDR3 bases: TGTGCCAGCTCACCAACGGGAACGGGGACAGATACGCAGTATTTT. This codes for CASSPTGTGTDTQYF. The complete variable domain, with remaining parts taken from reference TRBV18 and TRBJ2-3, reads NAGVMQNPRHLVRRRGQEARLRCSPMKGHSHVYWYRQLPEEGLKFMVYLQKENIIDESGMPKERFSAEFPKEGPSILRIQQVVRGDSAAYFCASSPTGTGTDTQYFGPGTRLTVL.

The rearrangement joins TRBV29-1 to TRBJ1-1, with a tentative D call TRBD1 (5 bases). Germline lookup yields CDR1 SQVTM and CDR2 ANQGSEA. Trimming pared 2 bases from V and 5 bases from J, leaving 9 bases between. The CDR3 length is 12 residues. The CDR3 DNA sequence: TGCAGCGTTGAAAACAGGCTTACTGAAGCTTTCTTT. Translation: CSVENRLTEAFF.

This clone was picked up one time. This chain links TRBV7-9 with TRBJ1-6; D gene ambiguous. The CDR3 runs to 15 residues. Germline CDR1 reads SEHNR; CDR2 reads FQNEAQ (reference sequence). The V and J ends lost 3 bases and 9 bases respectively, with 15 bases between them. DNA for the CDR3: TGTGCCAGCAGCTTGCTTCAATTAGGCGGTTCACCCCTCCACTTT. Translating gives CASSLLQLGGSPLHF.